A single sample gave rise to the 21 T cell receptor beta chains below, sequenced in a study of T-cell reconstitution after alpha-beta-depleted transplantation in children. For TCRbeta, the library was prepared with unique molecular identifiers. Using its own MiXCR run on the PCR reads, TCRdb lists one record per CDR3 protein. The sample records approximately 82,000 distinct CDR3 sequences, 15% to 20% being singletons. The input for sequencing was PBMCs, mostly from graft donor cells, taken 360 days after TCRalphabeta/CD19-depleted stem cell transplant. The receptors originated from a male patient under 10 years old who had a stem cell transplant for acute lymphoblastic leukemia, so the T cells may come from the graft donor.

V usage is TRBV12-3 or TRBV12-4 and J usage is TRBJ1-6; weak D call: TRBD1 (5 bases). V was trimmed by 6 bases and J by 5 bases, leaving 11 bases between them. The CDR3 covers 14 residues. Here the CDR3 reads CASSPDSDNSPLHF. As DNA, the CDR3 is TGTGCCAGCAGCCCTGACAGCGATAATTCACCCCTCCACTTT.

A few counts support this clonotype. This chain joins TRBV7-8 and TRBJ1-5; D gene ambiguous. Germline CDR1 reads SGHVS; CDR2 reads FQNEAQ. V was pared by 5 bases and J by 12 bases, with 17 bases between. This CDR3 is 13 amino acids long. The CDR3 here is CASSQTGIPFQHF. The CDR3 DNA reads TGTGCCAGCAGCCAGACGGGGATCCCTTTCCAGCATTTT.

The genes are TRBV5-1 and TRBJ2-7; possible D gene TRBD1, 6 bases. The ends were cut back, 7 bases at V and 2 bases at J, with 13 bases in the middle. The CDR3 totals 13 residues. CDR1 and CDR2 from the germline V gene are SGHRS and YFSETQ. The CDR3: CASSPGTPYEQYF. DNA for the CDR3: TGCGCCAGCTCTCCAGGGACACCCTACGAGCAGTACTTC.

The chain is built from TRBV11-1 and TRBJ2-7, with a possible D match to TRBD2 (5 bases). The CDR3 has 15 amino acids. V was shortened by 3 bases and J by 1 base, with 13 bases between the two germline ends. The germline V gene has CDR1 SGHAT and CDR2 FQDESV (reference sequence). The CDR3, as DNA: TGTGCCAGCAGCTTTGGACTCAGAACATCCTACGAGCAGTACTTC. Translated, it gives CASSFGLRTSYEQYF. Full variable domain (remainder filled in from reference TRBV11-1 and TRBJ2-7): EAEVAQSPRYKITEKSQAVAFWCDPISGHATLYWYRQILGQGPELLVQFQDESVVDDSQLPKDRFSAERLKGVDSTLKIQPAELGDSAMYLCASSFGLRTSYEQYFGPGTRLTVT.

The chain couples TRBV7-9 to TRBJ2-1, with D possibly being TRBD2 (6 bases). Trimming took off 5 bases at V and 7 bases at J, with 12 bases between the two ends. The CDR3 contains 13 residues. The germline V gene has CDR1 SEHNR and CDR2 FQNEAQ (reference sequence). CDR3 nucleotide sequence: TGTGCCAGCAGCAGACTAGTTCAAAATGAGCAGTTCTTC. This gives the protein CASSRLVQNEQFF.

This clonotype was seen a few times. The rearrangement joins TRBV27 to TRBJ2-3; 8 positions match TRBD2. J gave up 0 bases and V 4 bases, and 3 bases lay outside the gene matches. The germline CDR1 and CDR2 sequences are MNHEY and SMNVEV (reference sequence). This CDR3 spans 15 amino acids. The CDR3 coding sequence is TGTGCCAGCAGTTCAGCGGGAGTTAGCACAGATACGCAGTATTTT. Amino acids: CASSSAGVSTDTQYF.

By share of the sample, this clonotype is medium-sized. V and J are TRBV9 and TRBJ2-2, with 9 nucleotides matching TRBD2. Per germline, CDR1 SGDLS and CDR2 YYNGEE. Trimming cost V 4 bases and J 5 bases; bases outside gene matches: 6. The CDR3 runs 15 residues. The CDR3 protein is CASSLAGKTTGELFF. CDR3 nucleotides: TGTGCCAGCAGCCTAGCGGGAAAGACGACCGGGGAGCTGTTTTTT.

In this sample, this clonotype turned up many times. The rearrangement joins TRBV7-9 to TRBJ1-1; unclear D gene. The V end was cut by 5 bases, the J end by 0 bases, with 4 bases between. Germline lookup yields CDR1 SEHNR and CDR2 FQNEAQ (reference sequence). The CDR3 extends over 12 amino acids. The CDR3 loop reads CASSIMNTEAFF. The CDR3 nucleotides are TGTGCCAGCAGCATTATGAACACTGAAGCTTTCTTT.

This clonotype was observed a handful of times. The chain combines TRBV15 with TRBJ1-1; D might be TRBD1 (5 bases). This CDR3 spans 13 amino acids. The germline V and J ends were trimmed by 3 bases and 10 bases, with 15 bases remaining between them. CDR1 is LNHNV, CDR2 YYDKDF, per germline (reference sequence). The CDR3 sequence is CATSRLGPDGAFF. For the CDR3, the DNA is TGTGCCACCAGCAGGCTGGGGCCAGATGGAGCTTTCTTT.

The chain is built from TRBV6-5 and TRBJ1-6; D ambiguous. The germline V and J ends were trimmed by 8 bases and 7 bases, with 12 bases remaining between them. Germline values: CDR1 MNHEY, CDR2 SVGAGI. The CDR3 is 13 amino acids. The CDR3 protein is CASSHKRNSPLHF. The CDR3 region has the DNA TGTGCCAGCTCGCATAAGCGGAATTCACCCCTCCACTTT.

This clonotype was counted ten times or more. This chain joins TRBV5-1 and TRBJ2-1; 10 bases are a match to TRBD2. Germline V gene sequence: CDR1 SGHRS, CDR2 YFSETQ. The CDR3 extends over 15 amino acids. Trimming removed 5 bases from V and 8 bases from J; junction bases left unmatched: 10. Written as DNA, the CDR3 is TGCGCCAGCAGTCTGGCTAGCGGGAGCTTCGATGAGCAGTTCTTC. As protein: CASSLASGSFDEQFF.

The V call is TRBV5-6, the J call TRBJ2-4, with TRBD1 matching 9 bases. In germline, CDR1 is SGHDT, CDR2 YYEEEE. The J segment lost 4 bases and the V segment lost 2 bases, leaving 7 bases of the junction unmatched. The CDR3 spans 16 residues. CDR3 DNA sequence: TGTGCCAGCAGCTTTAGGGGGGGACAGGGAAAAAACATTCAGTACTTC. It specifies CASSFRGGQGKNIQYF.

A few counts support this clonotype. This chain uses TRBV4-1 with TRBJ2-4; D may be TRBD1 or TRBD2 (5 bases each). CDR1 is MGHRA and CDR2 is YSYEKL in the germline V gene. The V and J ends lost 3 bases and 4 bases respectively, with 13 bases between them. The CDR3 contains 15 residues. Here the CDR3 DNA reads TGCGCCAGCAGCCAGGCTTGGGACCTAAAAAACATTCAGTACTTC. This codes for CASSQAWDLKNIQYF.

The gene calls are TRBV7-9 and TRBJ2-7, with 8 bases fitting TRBD2. The ends lost 4 bases at V and 2 bases at J; junction bases unmatched: 7. The CDR3 runs to 15 residues. Germline V gene lookup returns CDR1 SEHNR and CDR2 FQNEAQ (reference sequence). The CDR3 reads CASSSGTRGAYEQYF. DNA for the CDR3: TGTGCCAGCAGCTCGGGGACTAGAGGGGCCTACGAGCAGTACTTC.

This clonotype was detected many times. The CDR3 region has the DNA TGTGCCAGCAGTCCCGCCTACCCCGGGGTTTACGAGCAGTACTTC. Its translation: CASSPAYPGVYEQYF. V gene TRBV2 combines with J gene TRBJ2-7; perhaps TRBD2 as D (5 bases). V lost 5 bases, J lost 4 bases, and 18 bases lay in between. CDR3 length equals 15 residues. In germline, CDR1 is SNHLY, CDR2 FYNNEI.

This clonotype came up a few times. This sequence joins TRBV5-1 and TRBJ1-6; 10 positions match TRBD1. This CDR3 spans 15 amino acids. With V trimmed by 0 bases and J by 7 bases, 1 base remained unmatched. Looked up from germline, CDR1 is SGHRS and CDR2 is YFSETQ. The CDR3 is CASSLAGQGNSPLHF. CDR3 bases: TGCGCCAGCAGCTTGGCGGGACAGGGGAATTCACCCCTCCACTTT.

The gene calls are TRBV6-5 and TRBJ1-6; tentatively, D is TRBD1 (5 bases). This CDR3 has 15 amino acids. Germline V gives CDR1 MNHEY, CDR2 SVGAGI. V was pared by 0 bases and J by 6 bases, with 9 bases between. CDR3 region: CASSYSGQGNSPLHF. In DNA, the CDR3 is TGTGCCAGCAGTTACTCGGGGCAGGGTAATTCACCCCTCCACTTT.

This sequence joins TRBV6-5 and TRBJ2-7; 7 bases are shared with TRBD1. Trimming removed 3 bases from V and 0 bases from J; junction bases left unmatched: 5. Germline V CDR1 and CDR2: MNHEY, SVGAGI. The CDR3 contains 15 residues. The CDR3 sequence is CASSYADRFSYEQYF. The CDR3 bases are TGTGCCAGCAGTTATGCGGACAGGTTCTCCTACGAGCAGTACTTC.

V is TRBV6-1 and J is TRBJ2-4; D call uncertain. The CDR3 covers 13 residues. Germline values: CDR1 MNHNS, CDR2 SASEGT. The V and J ends lost 6 bases and 6 bases respectively, with 12 bases between them. CDR3 sequence (DNA): TGTGCCAGCAGCTCAAACGTCCCAAACATTCAGTACTTC. As protein: CASSSNVPNIQYF.

This clonotype was recorded a few times. The chain carries TRBV5-1 and TRBJ2-7, with TRBD1 as a possible D gene (5 bases). Germline assignment: CDR1 SGHRS and CDR2 YFSETQ. V was cut by 3 bases and J by 2 bases, with 18 bases left in between. This CDR3 is 16 amino acids long. The chain's CDR3 is CASSSLRGGKTYEQYF. For the CDR3, the DNA is TGCGCCAGCAGCTCACTAAGGGGCGGTAAAACCTACGAGCAGTACTTC.

The chain uses TRBV6-1 and TRBJ2-2; 9 nucleotides match TRBD2. This CDR3 has 13 amino acids. Germline V gene sequence: CDR1 MNHNS, CDR2 SASEGT. J was trimmed by 8 bases and V by 6 bases; bases with no gene match: 4. CDR3 in DNA: TGTGCCAGCAGGTCGGGACTAGCAGGGGAGCTGTTTTTT. Its translation is CASRSGLAGELFF.